This T cell receptor beta chain was profiled in a study of cytomegalovirus exposure and HLA in healthy donors. Broader study findings: Specificity for CMV antigens was confirmed in vitro for three of the CMV-associated chains.

About this clone: Its specificity is not known.

The PCR used 60 Vbeta and 13 Jbeta primers. Only in-frame clones appear in the TCRdb table, and some are missing; sequencing was by immunoSEQ multiplex PCR. This sample has some 240,000 clones; about nine tenths occur once, and the top ten carry roughly 1.5%. Sequenced input: PBMCs. The TCR comes from a girl aged 2 to 9 in good health and CMV-seronegative.

The CDR3 loop reads CASSPSTGNTEAFF. CDR3 in DNA: TGTGCCAGCAGCCCCTCCACAGGGAACACTGAAGCTTTCTTT. The V and J genes are TRBV27 and TRBJ1-1; possibly TRBD1 for D (5 bases). The CDR3 is 14 amino acids. Per germline, CDR1 MNHEY and CDR2 SMNVEV (reference sequence). Trimming cost V 6 bases and J 1 base, with 12 bases left between them.